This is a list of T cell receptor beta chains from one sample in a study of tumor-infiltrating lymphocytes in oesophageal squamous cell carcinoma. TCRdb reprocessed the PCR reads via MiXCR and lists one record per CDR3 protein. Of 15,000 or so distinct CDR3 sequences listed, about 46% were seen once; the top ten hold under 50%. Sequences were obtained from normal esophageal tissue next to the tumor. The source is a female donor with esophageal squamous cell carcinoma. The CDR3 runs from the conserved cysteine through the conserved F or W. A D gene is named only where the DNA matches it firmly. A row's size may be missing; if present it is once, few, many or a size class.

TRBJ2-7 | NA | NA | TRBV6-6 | TGTGCCAGCAGTTACTCCCCAGGGAGAGGCGAGCAGTACTTC | CASSYSPGRGEQYF
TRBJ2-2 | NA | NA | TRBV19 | TGTGCCAGTAGTGTGAGAGGGCCGGGCGGGGAGCTGTTTTTT | CASSVRGPGGELFF
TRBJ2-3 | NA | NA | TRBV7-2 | TGTGCCAGCAGCTTAGGGGGGGCCCGGAGTGATACGCAGTATTTT | CASSLGGARSDTQYF
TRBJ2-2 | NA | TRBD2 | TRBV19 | TGTGCCAGTAGTATAGTGGCTAGCGGGAGGGCCGGGGACACCGGGGAGCTGTTTTTT | CASSIVASGRAGDTGELFF
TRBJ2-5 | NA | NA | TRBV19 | TGTGCCAGTAACGGGGAAGGGAAAAAGACCCAGTACTTC | CASNGEGKKTQYF
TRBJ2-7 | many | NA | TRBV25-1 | TGTGCCAGCAGTGAAAGGGACATTGCCTACGAGCAGTACTTC | CASSERDIAYEQYF
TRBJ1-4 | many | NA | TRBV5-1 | TGCGCCAGCAGCTTGTACGGGGGCGAGGGGGAAAAACTGTTTTTT | CASSLYGGEGEKLFF
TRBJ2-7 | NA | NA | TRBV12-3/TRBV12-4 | TGTGCCAGCAGCCCCACTCAGGTCGGGGAGAACAAGCAGTACTTC | CASSPTQVGENKQYF
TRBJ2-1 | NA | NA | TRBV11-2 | TGTGCCAGCAGCCGTGTAGAGGGACGGGAGTCCCCCGAGCAGTTCTTC | CASSRVEGRESPEQFF
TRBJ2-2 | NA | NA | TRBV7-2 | TGTGCCAGCAGCTTCCAGGGAAGGACCGGGGAGCTGTTTTTT | CASSFQGRTGELFF
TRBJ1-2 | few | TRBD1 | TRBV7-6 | TGTGCCAGCAGCTCCGGACAGGGGGACGGCTACACCTTC | CASSSGQGDGYTF
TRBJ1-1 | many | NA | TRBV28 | TGTGCCAGCAGTTTAGTGGGGAAGTCAGCTTTCTTT | CASSLVGKSAFF
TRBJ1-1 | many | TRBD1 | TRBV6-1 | TGTGCCAGCAGTACAGGGGGCCCCACTGAAGCTTTCTTT | CASSTGGPTEAFF
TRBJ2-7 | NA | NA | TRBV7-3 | TGTGCCAGCAGCTTAGGATCAGCTCGGATGCTAACCTACGAGCAGTACTTC | CASSLGSARMLTYEQYF
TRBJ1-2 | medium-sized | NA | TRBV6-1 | TGTGCCAGCGGACCACTCGGGGCAAACTATGGCTACACCTTC | CASGPLGANYGYTF
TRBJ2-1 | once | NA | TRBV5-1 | TGCGCCAGCAGCCTTACCGGGACAAACTACAATGAGCAGTTCTTC | CASSLTGTNYNEQFF
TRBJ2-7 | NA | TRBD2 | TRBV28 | TGTGCCAGCAGTTTAGTAGCGGGAAGTATGGACGAGCAGTACTTC | CASSLVAGSMDEQYF
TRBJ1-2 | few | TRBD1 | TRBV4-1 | TGCGCCAGCAGCCCGGAAATAACAGGGGGCGTCTATGGCTACACCTTC | CASSPEITGGVYGYTF
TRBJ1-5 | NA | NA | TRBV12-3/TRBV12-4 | TGTGCCAGCAGAGGTTTTGGTGGCAATCAGCCCCAGCATTTT | CASRGFGGNQPQHF
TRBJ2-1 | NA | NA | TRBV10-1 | TGCGCCAGCAGTGAGGGGCGGTCATTTTATGAGCAGTTCTTC | CASSEGRSFYEQFF
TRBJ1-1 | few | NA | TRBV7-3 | TGTGCCAGCAGCCCCCAGGCGAATTCTGAAGCTTTCTTT | CASSPQANSEAFF
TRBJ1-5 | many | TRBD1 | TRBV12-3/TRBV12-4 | TGTGCCAGCAGTTTGGAGGGACAGGGGCAGCCCCAGCATTTT | CASSLEGQGQPQHF
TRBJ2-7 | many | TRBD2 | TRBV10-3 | TGTGCCATCAGTGGGTCCCCCGGACTAGCGGGGCTCCAACTCTCCTACGAGCAGTACTTC | CAISGSPGLAGLQLSYEQYF
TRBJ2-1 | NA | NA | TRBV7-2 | TGTGCCAGCAGCCTGGGGGGACCCTCCGATGAGCAGTTCTTC | CASSLGGPSDEQFF
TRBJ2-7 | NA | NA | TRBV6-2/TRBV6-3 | TGTGCCAGCAGTTACCGGGGAAGCTCCTACAATGAGCAGTACTTC | CASSYRGSSYNEQYF
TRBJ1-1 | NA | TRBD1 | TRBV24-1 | TGTGCCACCTGTGGGACAGGGGGAAGGACTGAAGCTTTCTTT | CATCGTGGRTEAFF
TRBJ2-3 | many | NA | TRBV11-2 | TGTGCCAGCAGCTTATCGAGTATTACAGATACGCAGTATTTT | CASSLSSITDTQYF
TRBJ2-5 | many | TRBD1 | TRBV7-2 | TGTGCCAGCAGCTGGGGACAGTCGAACGATTCACCCCTCCACTTC | CASSWGQSNDSPLHF
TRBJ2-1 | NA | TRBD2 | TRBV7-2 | TGTGCCAGCAGCGCCGGGACTAGTGTAAATGAGCAGTTCTTC | CASSAGTSVNEQFF
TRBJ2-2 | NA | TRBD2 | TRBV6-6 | TGTGCCAGCAGGGGACTAGCGGGAGTAGTCGGGGAGCTGTTTTTT | CASRGLAGVVGELFF
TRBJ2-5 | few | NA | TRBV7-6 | TGTGCCAGCAGCTTAGCGTCTGGGGGGGCAGAGACCCAGTACTTC | CASSLASGGAETQYF
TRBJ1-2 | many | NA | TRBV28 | TGTGCCAGCAGTTTAATGTCCCGTGGCTACACCTTC | CASSLMSRGYTF
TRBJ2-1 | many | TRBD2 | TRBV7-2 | TGTGCCAGCAGCTCCGTAGCGGGGGATTACAATGAGCAGTTCTTC | CASSSVAGDYNEQFF
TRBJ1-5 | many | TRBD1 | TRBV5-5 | TGTGCCAGCAGCCACCAGACAGGGAATCAGCCCCAGCATTTT | CASSHQTGNQPQHF
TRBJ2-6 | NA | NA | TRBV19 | TGTGCCACCAAAGACGGTGCTGGCGGGGCCAACGTCCTGACTTTC | CATKDGAGGANVLTF
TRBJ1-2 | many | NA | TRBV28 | TGTGCCAGCAGTTTAAACAGCTTCTATGGCTACACCTTC | CASSLNSFYGYTF
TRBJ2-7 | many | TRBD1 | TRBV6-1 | TGTGCCAGCAGACGAGACAGACAGGGGGAGCAGTACTTC | CASRRDRQGEQYF
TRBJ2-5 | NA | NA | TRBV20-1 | TGCAGTGCTTCGGGGGCAAGCCAAGAGACCCAGTACTTC | CSASGASQETQYF
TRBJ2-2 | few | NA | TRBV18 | TGTGCCAGCTCCACTACAGCGACCGGGGAGCTGTTTTTT | CASSTTATGELFF
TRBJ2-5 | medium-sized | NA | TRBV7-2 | TGTGCCAGCAGCCCCAAGGATCGTGGCACCTTCACTCGAGAGACCCAGTACTTC | CASSPKDRGTFTRETQYF
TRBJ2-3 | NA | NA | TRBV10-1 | TGCGCCAGCAGTGAGATAGCGACGGACAATGAGCAGTTCTTT | CASSEIATDNEQFF
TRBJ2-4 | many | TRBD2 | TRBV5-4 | TGTGCCAGCAGCTCCTGGACTAGCGGAAACATTCAGTACTTC | CASSSWTSGNIQYF
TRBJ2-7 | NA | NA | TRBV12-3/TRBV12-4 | TGTGCCAGCAGTTTCGAGACGGACGGCGAGCAGTACTTC | CASSFETDGEQYF
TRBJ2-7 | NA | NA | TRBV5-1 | TGCGCCAGCAGCTTGGCGTTCAGGGACTACGAGCAGTACTTC | CASSLAFRDYEQYF
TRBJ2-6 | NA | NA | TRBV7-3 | TGTGCCAGCAGCCCCGCCCTCTCTGGGGCCAACGTCCTGACTTTC | CASSPALSGANVLTF
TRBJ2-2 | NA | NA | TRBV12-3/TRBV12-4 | TGTGCCAGCAGTCCAAGAGGGGGGAACACCGGGGAGCTGTTTTTT | CASSPRGGNTGELFF
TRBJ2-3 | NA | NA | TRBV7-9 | TGTGCCAGCAGCACTATGGGGGGAGCGGATACGCAGTATTTT | CASSTMGGADTQYF
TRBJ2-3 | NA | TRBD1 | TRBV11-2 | TGTGCCAGCAGCCGACAGGGGGGCACAGATACGCAGTATTTT | CASSRQGGTDTQYF
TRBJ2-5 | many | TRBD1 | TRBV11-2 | TGTGCCAGCAGCTTAGATCTAAGGGGGCGCCTGGAGACCCAGTACTTC | CASSLDLRGRLETQYF